The text below deals with one T cell receptor (beta chain). Its antigen is undetermined. This sample stems from a study of T cell responses to AZD1222 COVID-19 vaccine. Study-level findings and limits: Clonal diversity was possibly underestimated, and white British individuals and females predominated among donors. None of the repertoires were sampled until the peak T cell response had passed. Spike-wide coverage was observed for vaccine-associated CD4 TCRs, with dominant responses at 160-218 and 743-854. Spike-specific TCR depth and breadth grew after two AZD1222 doses.

Per germline, CDR1 KGHSH and CDR2 LQKENI. V shed 2 bases and J 6 bases; nucleotides not matched to a gene: 0. CDR3 size: 12 residues. The table came from immunoSEQ multiplex PCR; TCRdb's copy has only in-frame clones and leaves some out. The repertoire includes 120,000 to 150,000 clones, 93% of them detected once, and more than 0.8% sits in the top ten. The V gene is TRBV18, the J gene TRBJ1-1, with 7 bases fitting TRBD1. This TCR was sampled from an adult in good health. This sample comprised peripheral blood, obtained on day 0 of MenACWY control vaccination. CDR3 in amino acids: CASSPDRAEAFF. CDR3 nucleotide sequence: TGTGCCAGCTCACCAGACAGGGCTGAAGCTTTCTTT.